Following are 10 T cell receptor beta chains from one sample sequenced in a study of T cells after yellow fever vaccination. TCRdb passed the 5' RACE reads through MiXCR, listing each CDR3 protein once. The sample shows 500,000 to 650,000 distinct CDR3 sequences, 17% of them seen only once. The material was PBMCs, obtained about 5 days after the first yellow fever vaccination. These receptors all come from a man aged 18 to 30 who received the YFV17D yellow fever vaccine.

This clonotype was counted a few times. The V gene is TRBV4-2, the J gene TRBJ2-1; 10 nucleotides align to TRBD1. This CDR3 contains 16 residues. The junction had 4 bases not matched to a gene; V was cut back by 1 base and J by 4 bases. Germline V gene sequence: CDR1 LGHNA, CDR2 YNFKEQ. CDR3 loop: CASSQGGTGAYNEQFF. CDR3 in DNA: TGTGCCAGCAGCCAAGGAGGGACAGGGGCGTACAATGAGCAGTTCTTC.

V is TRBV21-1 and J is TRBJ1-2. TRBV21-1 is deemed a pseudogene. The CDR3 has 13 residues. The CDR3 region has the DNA TGTGCCAGCCGTAGAGGAGCTAACTATGGCTACACCTTC. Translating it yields CASRRGANYGYTF.

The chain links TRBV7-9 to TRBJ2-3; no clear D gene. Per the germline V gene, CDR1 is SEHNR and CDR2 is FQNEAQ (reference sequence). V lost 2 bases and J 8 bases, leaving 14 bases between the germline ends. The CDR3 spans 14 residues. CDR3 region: CASSLSGARGTQYF. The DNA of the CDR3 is TGTGCCAGCAGCTTATCCGGAGCTCGCGGTACGCAGTATTTT.

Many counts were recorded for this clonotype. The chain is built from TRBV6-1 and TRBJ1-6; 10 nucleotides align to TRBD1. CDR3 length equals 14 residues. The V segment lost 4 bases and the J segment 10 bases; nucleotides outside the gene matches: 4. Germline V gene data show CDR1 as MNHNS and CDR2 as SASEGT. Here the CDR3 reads CASSGGQGRSPLHF. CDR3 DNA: TGTGCCAGCAGTGGGGGACAGGGGAGGTCACCCCTCCACTTT.

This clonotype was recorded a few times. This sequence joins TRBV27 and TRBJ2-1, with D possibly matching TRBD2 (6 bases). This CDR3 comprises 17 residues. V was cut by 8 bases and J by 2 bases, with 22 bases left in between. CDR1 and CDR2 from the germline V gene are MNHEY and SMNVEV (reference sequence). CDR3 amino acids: CASRTPGLELPYNEQFF. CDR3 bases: TGTGCCAGCCGAACCCCGGGACTGGAATTGCCCTACAATGAGCAGTTCTTC.

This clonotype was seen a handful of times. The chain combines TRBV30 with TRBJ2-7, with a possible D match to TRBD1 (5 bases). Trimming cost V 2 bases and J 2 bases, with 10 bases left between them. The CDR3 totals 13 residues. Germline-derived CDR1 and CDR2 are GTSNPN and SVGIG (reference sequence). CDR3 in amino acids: CAWSFGATYEQYF. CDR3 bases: TGTGCCTGGAGTTTTGGGGCCACCTACGAGCAGTACTTC.

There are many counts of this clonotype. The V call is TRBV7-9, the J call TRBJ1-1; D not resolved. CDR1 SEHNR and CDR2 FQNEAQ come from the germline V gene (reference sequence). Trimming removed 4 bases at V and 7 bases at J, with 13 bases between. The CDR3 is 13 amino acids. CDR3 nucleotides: TGTGCCAGCAGCTCGTATCATGGCAGTGAAGCTTTCTTT. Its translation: CASSSYHGSEAFF.

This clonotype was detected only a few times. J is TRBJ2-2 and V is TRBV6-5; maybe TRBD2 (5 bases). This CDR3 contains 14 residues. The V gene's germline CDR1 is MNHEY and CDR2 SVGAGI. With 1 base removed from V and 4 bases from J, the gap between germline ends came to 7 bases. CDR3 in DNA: TGTGCCAGCAGTTACTACGGGGTCACCGGGGAGCTGTTTTTT. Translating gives CASSYYGVTGELFF.

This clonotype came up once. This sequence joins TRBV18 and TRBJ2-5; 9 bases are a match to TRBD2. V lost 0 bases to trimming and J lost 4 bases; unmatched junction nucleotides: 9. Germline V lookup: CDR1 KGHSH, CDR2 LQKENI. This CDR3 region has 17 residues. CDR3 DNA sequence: TGTGCCAGCTCACCACCCGGCGTGCGGGGGGGCGGAGAGACCCAGTACTTC. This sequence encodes CASSPPGVRGGGETQYF.

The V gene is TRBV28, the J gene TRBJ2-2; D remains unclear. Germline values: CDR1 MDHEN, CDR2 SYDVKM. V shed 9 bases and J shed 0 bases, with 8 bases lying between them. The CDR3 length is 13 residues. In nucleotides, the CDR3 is TGTGCCAGTGCCGTCTCGAACACCGGGGAGCTGTTTTTT. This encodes CASAVSNTGELFF. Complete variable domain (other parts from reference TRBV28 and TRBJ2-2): DVKVTQSSRYLVKRTGEKVFLECVQDMDHENMFWYRQDPGLGLRLIYFSYDVKMKEKGDIPEGYSVSREKKERFSLILESASTNQTSMYLCASAVSNTGELFFGEGSRLTVL.